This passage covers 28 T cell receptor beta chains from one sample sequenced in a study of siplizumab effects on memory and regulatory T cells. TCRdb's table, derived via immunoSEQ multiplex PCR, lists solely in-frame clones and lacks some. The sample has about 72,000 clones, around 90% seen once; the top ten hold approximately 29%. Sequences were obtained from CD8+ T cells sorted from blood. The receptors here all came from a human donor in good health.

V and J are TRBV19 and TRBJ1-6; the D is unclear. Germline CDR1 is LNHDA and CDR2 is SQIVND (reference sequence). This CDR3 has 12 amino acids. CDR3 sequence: CGSPNFNSPLHF. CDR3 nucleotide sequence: TGTGGGTCACCTAACTTTAATTCACCCCTCCACTTT.

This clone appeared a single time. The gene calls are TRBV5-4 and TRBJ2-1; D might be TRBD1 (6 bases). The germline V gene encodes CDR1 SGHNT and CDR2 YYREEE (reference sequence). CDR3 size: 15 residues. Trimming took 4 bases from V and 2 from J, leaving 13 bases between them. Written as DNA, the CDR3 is TGTGCCAGCAGCCCACAGGGAGCACCCTACAATGAGCAGTTCTTC. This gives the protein CASSPQGAPYNEQFF.

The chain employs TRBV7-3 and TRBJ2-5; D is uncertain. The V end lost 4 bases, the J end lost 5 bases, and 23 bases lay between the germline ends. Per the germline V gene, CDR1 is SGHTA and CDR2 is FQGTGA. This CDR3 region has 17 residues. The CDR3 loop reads CASSSEGAGILPETQYF. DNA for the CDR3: TGTGCCAGCAGCTCAGAAGGTGCAGGAATCCTTCCGGAGACCCAGTACTTC.

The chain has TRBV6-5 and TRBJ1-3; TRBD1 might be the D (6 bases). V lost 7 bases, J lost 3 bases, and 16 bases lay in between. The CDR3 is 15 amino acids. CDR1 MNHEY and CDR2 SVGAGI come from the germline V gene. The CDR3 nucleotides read TGTGCCAGCAAACGCAATACAGGGAGTGGAAACACCATATATTTT. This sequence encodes CASKRNTGSGNTIYF.

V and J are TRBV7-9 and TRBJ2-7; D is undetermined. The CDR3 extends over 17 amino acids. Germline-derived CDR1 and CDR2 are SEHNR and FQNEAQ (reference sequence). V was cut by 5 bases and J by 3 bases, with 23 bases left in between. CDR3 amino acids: CASSQVGWGILLYEQYF. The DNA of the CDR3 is TGTGCCAGCAGCCAAGTGGGGTGGGGTATCCTCCTCTACGAGCAGTACTTC.

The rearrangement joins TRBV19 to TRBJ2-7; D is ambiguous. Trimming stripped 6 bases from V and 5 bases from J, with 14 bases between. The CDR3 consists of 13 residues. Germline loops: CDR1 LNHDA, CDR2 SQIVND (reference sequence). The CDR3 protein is CASSPPVKDEQYF. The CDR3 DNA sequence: TGTGCCAGTAGCCCCCCGGTGAAGGACGAGCAGTACTTC.

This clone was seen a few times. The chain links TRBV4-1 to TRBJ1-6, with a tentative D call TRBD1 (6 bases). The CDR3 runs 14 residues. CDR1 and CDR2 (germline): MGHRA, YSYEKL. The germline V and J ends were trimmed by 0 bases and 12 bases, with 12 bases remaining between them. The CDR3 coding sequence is TGCGCCAGCAGCCAAGATCTACAGGGAGGACCCCTCCACTTT. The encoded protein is CASSQDLQGGPLHF.

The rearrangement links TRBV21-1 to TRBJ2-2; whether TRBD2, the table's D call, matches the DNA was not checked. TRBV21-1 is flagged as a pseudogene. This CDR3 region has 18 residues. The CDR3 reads CASSKDGSLLSHTGELFF. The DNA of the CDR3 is TGTGCCAGCAGCAAAGACGGGTCCCTCTTATCCCACACCGGGGAGCTGTTTTTT.

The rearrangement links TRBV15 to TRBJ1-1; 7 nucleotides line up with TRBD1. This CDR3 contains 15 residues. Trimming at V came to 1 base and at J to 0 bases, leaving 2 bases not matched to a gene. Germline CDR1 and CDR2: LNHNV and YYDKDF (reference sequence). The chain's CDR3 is CATSRADRLNTEAFF. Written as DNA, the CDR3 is TGTGCCACCAGCAGAGCGGACAGGTTGAACACTGAAGCTTTCTTT.

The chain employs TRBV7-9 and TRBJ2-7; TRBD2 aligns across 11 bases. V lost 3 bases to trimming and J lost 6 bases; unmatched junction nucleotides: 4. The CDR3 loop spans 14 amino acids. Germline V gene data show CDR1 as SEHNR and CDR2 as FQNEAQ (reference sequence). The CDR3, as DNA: TGTGCCAGCAGCTTTAGCGGGGGGGCTCTCGAGCAGTACTTC. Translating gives CASSFSGGALEQYF.

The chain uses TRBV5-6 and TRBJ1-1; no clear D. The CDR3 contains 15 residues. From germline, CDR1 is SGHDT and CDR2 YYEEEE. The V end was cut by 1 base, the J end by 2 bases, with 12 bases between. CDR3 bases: TGTGCCAGCAGCTTGAGTCCAGCCACAAACACTGAAGCTTTCTTT. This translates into CASSLSPATNTEAFF.

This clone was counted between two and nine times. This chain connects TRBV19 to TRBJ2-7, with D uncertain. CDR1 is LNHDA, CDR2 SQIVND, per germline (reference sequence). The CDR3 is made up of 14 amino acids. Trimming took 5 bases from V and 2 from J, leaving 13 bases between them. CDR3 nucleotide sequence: TGTGCCAGTAGTCCCCACCCGCTACCCTACGAGCAGTACTTC. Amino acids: CASSPHPLPYEQYF.

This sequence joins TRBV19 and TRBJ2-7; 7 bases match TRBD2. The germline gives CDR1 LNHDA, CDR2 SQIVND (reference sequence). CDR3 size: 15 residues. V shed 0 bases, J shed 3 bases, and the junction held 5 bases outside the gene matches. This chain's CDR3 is CASSIEAGGYYEQYF. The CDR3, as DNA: TGTGCCAGTAGTATAGAGGCCGGGGGGTACTACGAGCAGTACTTC.

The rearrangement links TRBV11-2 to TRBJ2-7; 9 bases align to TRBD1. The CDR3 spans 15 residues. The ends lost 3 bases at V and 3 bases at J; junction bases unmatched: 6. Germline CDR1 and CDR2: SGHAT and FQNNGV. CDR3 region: CASSLHRGRNYEQYF. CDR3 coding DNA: TGTGCCAGCAGCTTGCACAGGGGGCGAAACTACGAGCAGTACTTC.

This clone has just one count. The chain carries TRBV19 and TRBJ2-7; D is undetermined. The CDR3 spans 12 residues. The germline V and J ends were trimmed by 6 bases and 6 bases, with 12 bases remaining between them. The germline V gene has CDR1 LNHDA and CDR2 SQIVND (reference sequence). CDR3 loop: CASRGPRPEQYF. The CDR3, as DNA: TGTGCCAGTAGAGGGCCAAGACCCGAGCAGTACTTC.

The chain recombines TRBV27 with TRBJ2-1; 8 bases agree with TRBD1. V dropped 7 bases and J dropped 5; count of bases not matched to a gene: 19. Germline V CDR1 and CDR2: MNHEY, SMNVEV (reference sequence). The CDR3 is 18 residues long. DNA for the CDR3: TGTGCCAGCATATACAGGGGGAGTGAGATGGGGGACAACAATGAGCAGTTCTTC. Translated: CASIYRGSEMGDNNEQFF.

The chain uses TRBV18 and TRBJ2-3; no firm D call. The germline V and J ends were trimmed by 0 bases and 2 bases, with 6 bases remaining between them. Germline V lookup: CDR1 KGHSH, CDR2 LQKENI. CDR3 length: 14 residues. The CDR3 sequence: CASSPPTLTDTQYF. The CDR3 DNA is TGTGCCAGCTCACCACCGACCCTCACAGATACGCAGTATTTT.

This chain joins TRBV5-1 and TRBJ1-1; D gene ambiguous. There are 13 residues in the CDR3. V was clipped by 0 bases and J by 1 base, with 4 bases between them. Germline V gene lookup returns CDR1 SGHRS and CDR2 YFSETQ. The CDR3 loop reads CASSLGANTEAFF. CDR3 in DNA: TGCGCCAGCAGCTTGGGGGCGAACACTGAAGCTTTCTTT.

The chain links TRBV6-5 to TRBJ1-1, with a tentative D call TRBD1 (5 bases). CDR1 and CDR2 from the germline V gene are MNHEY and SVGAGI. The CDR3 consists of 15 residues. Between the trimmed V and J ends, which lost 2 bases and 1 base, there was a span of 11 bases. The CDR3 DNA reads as TGTGCCAGCAGTTACCCGGGGGGAGCGAACACTGAAGCTTTCTTT. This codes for CASSYPGGANTEAFF.

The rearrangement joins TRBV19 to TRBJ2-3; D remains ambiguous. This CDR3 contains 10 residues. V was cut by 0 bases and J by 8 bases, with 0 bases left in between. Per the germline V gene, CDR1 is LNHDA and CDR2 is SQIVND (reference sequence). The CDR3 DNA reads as TGTGCCAGTAGTATAGATACGCAGTATTTT. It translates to CASSIDTQYF.

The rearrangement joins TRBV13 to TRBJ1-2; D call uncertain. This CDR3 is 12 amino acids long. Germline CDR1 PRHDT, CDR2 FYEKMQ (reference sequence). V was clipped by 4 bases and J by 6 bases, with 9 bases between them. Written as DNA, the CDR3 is TGTGCCAGCAGCTCGAACGGTGATGGCTACACCTTC. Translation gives CASSSNGDGYTF.

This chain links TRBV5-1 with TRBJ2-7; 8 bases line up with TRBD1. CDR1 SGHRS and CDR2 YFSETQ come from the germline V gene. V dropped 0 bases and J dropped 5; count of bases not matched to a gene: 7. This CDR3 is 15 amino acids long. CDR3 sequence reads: CASSLASTGGHEQYF. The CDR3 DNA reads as TGCGCCAGCAGCTTGGCGTCTACAGGGGGGCACGAGCAGTACTTC.

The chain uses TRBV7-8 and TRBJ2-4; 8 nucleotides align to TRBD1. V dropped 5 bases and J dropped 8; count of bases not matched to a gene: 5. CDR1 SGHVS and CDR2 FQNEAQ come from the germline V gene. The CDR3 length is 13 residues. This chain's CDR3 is CASSLLQGDIQYF. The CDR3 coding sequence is TGTGCCAGCAGCCTACTACAGGGGGACATTCAGTACTTC.

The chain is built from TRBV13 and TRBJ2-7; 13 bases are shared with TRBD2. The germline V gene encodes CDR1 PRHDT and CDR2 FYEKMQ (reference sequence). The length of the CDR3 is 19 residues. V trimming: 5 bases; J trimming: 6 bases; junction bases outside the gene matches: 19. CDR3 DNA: TGTGCCAGCAGCGCCCAGGTAACACTTGGACTAGCGGGAGCTGGCGAGCAGTACTTC. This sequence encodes CASSAQVTLGLAGAGEQYF. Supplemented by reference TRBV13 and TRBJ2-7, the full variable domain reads AAGVIQSPRHLIKEKRETATLKCYPIPRHDTVYWYQQGPGQDPQFLISFYEKMQSDKGSIPDRFSAQQFSDYHSELNMSSLELGDSALYFCASSAQVTLGLAGAGEQYFGPGTRLTVT.

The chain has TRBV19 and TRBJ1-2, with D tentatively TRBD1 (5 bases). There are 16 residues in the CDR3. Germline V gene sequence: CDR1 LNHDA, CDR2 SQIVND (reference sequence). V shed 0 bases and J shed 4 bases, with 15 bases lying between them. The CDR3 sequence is CASSIDLAGQSYGYTF. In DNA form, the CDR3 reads TGTGCCAGTAGTATAGATCTGGCAGGGCAGAGCTATGGCTACACCTTC. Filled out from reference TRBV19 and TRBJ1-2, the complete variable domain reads DGGITQSPKYLFRKEGQNVTLSCEQNLNHDAMYWYRQDPGQGLRLIYYSQIVNDFQKGDIAEGYSVSREKKESFPLTVTSAQKNPTAFYLCASSIDLAGQSYGYTFGSGTRLTVV.

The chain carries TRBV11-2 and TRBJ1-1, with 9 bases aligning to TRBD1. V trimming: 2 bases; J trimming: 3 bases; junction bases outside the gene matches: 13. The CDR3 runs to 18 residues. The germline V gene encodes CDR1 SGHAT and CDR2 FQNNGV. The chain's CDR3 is CASSLTGTGKGADTEAFF. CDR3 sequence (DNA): TGTGCCAGCAGCTTAACCGGGACAGGGAAGGGAGCCGACACTGAAGCTTTCTTT.

The CDR3 nucleotides are TGTGCCAGCAGTGAAGCGCCCGGGGGCGTTGGTGGCTACACCTTC. Protein: CASSEAPGGVGGYTF. The V call is TRBV6-1, the J call TRBJ1-2; weak D call: TRBD1 (6 bases). The CDR3 covers 15 residues. Trimming left V 0 bases short and J 7 bases short, with 15 bases between. Germline V gene lookup returns CDR1 MNHNS and CDR2 SASEGT.

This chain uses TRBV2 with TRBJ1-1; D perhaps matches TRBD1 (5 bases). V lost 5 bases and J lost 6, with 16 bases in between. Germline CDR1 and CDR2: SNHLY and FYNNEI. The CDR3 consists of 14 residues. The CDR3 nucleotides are TGTGCCAGCAGTCCCGGGACTCGAATCCCTGAAGCTTTCTTT. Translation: CASSPGTRIPEAFF.